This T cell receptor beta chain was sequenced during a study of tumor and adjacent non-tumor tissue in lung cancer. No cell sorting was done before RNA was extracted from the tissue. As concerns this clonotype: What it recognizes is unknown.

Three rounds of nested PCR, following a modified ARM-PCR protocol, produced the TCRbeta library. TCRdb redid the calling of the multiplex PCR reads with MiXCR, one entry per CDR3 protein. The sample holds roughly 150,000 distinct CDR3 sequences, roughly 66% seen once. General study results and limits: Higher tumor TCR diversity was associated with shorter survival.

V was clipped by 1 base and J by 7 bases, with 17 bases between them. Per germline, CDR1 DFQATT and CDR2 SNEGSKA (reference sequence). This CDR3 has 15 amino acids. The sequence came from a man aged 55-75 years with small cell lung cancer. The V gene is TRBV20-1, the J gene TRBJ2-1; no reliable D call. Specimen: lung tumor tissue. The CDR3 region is CSARVLTGARNEQFF. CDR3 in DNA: TGCAGTGCTAGAGTGTTAACCGGAGCCAGGAATGAGCAGTTCTTC.